The 3 T cell receptor beta chains listed next were all sequenced from one sample in a study of OX40 agonist ivuxolimab in advanced cancers. TCRdb's copy holds only in-frame clones and misses some; the assay was immunoSEQ multiplex PCR. The sample has 23,000 or so clones, 65% to 85% seen once; the top ten hold 16%. The sequencing used CD4+ or CD8+ T cells sorted from blood, collected in a trial of the OX40 agonist ivuxolimab. Receptors originate from an adult with an advanced solid tumor such as melanoma, head and neck, liver or kidney cancer.

This clone was seen only a few times. The chain carries TRBV29-1 and TRBJ1-1; no reliable D call. V was cut by 6 bases and J by 0 bases, with 11 bases left in between. CDR3 length equals 13 residues. Germline CDR1 reads SQVTM; CDR2 reads ANQGSEA. For the CDR3, the DNA is TGCAGCGTCGTAGGAGGGATGAACACTGAAGCTTTCTTT. Translation: CSVVGGMNTEAFF.

This clone was seen a single time. The rearrangement joins TRBV5-4 to TRBJ2-2, with 8 bases fitting TRBD2. Looked up from germline, CDR1 is SGHNT and CDR2 is YYREEE (reference sequence). The CDR3 is made up of 19 amino acids. V gave up 0 bases and J gave up 6 bases; unmatched junction bases: 16. CDR3 amino acids: CASSLEGLGAGAGAGELFF. CDR3 sequence (DNA): TGTGCCAGCAGCTTGGAAGGGCTTGGAGCGGGAGCTGGGGCCGGGGAGCTGTTTTTT.

This chain connects TRBV6-5 to TRBJ2-1, with a weak D call TRBD2 (5 bases). This CDR3 is built from 14 residues. V shed 5 bases and J shed 6 bases, with 14 bases lying between them. Per germline, CDR1 MNHEY and CDR2 SVGAGI. Here the CDR3 DNA reads TGTGCCAGCAGTCCTACTAGTATCGGCAATGAGCAGTTCTTC. It yields the protein CASSPTSIGNEQFF.